This TCR beta chain comes out of a study of T cells after yellow fever vaccination. TCRdb redid the calling of the 5' RACE reads with MiXCR, one entry per CDR3 protein. The top ten clones hold 25% to 30% of a sample with roughly 50,000 distinct CDR3 sequences, 6% to 8% of them seen once. This clonotype was seen at least ten times. The antigen is undetermined. General study findings and limits: Clones that expanded after primary vaccination mostly reappeared after the booster (over 95% CD4, 75% to 90% CD8).

Trimming took 2 bases from V and 6 from J, leaving 5 bases between them. CDR3 length: 11 amino acids. Germline assignment: CDR1 SGHRS and CDR2 YFSETQ. The sample here was CD8+ T cells sorted from PBMCs, taken less than 16 days after the first yellow fever vaccination. The source of this sequence is a man younger than 30 who received the YFV17D yellow fever vaccine. V gene TRBV5-1 combines with J gene TRBJ1-1, with D unresolved. This chain's CDR3 is CASSLGPEAFF. The CDR3 region has the DNA TGCGCCAGCAGCTTAGGTCCTGAAGCTTTCTTT.